This TCR beta chain was obtained from a study of cytomegalovirus exposure and HLA in healthy donors. Use of 60 Vbeta and 13 Jbeta primers characterized the PCR. The assay was immunoSEQ multiplex PCR, and TCRdb's table has in-frame clones only and misses some. This listing includes about 77,000 clones. The V end lost 0 bases, the J end lost 2 bases, and 11 bases lay between the germline ends. Germline values: CDR1 LNHNV, CDR2 YYDKDF (reference sequence). This CDR3 region has 16 residues. This sequence was found in a middle-aged man in good health and CMV-seropositive. The rearrangement uses TRBV15 and TRBJ2-1; D gene unclear. Sequenced material: PBMCs. The CDR3 sequence: CATSRDVAVTYNEQFF. CDR3 sequence (DNA): TGTGCCACCAGCAGAGATGTCGCGGTAACCTACAATGAGCAGTTCTTC.